This is a list of T cell receptor beta chains from one sample in a study of PD-1 blockade in classical Hodgkin lymphoma. Assay used: immunoSEQ multiplex PCR; TCRdb lists only in-frame clones, some missing. The data show approximately 79,000 clones, about nine tenths seen once. The specimen comprised peripheral blood mononuclear cells (PBMCs), sampled before the second cycle of nivolumab. The receptors stem from a human donor with classical Hodgkin lymphoma. Both conserved end residues are part of each CDR3. The order of the fields is V gene, J gene, clone size, D gene, CDR3 DNA, CDR3 protein. A D gene is named only where the DNA matches it firmly. Clone size appears in some rows only: once, few, many, or a class for an expanded clone.

v_call: TRBV25-1
j_call: TRBJ2-3
clone_size: .
d_call: .
cdr3_nt: TGTGCCAGCGCCTTGCTGGGAGTCACAGATACGCAGTATTTT
cdr3_aa: CASALLGVTDTQYF

v_call: TRBV5-1
j_call: TRBJ1-4
clone_size: .
d_call: .
cdr3_nt: TGCGCCAGCAGCTTGGATCCCGCTGCCCAAGGGGAAAAACTGTTTTTT
cdr3_aa: CASSLDPAAQGEKLFF

v_call: TRBV10-1
j_call: TRBJ2-3
clone_size: .
d_call: .
cdr3_nt: TGCGCCAGCAGTGAAGCTAGAGCGGGTAGCACAGATACGCAGTATTTT
cdr3_aa: CASSEARAGSTDTQYF

v_call: TRBV28
j_call: TRBJ1-3
clone_size: once
d_call: TRBD1
cdr3_nt: TGTGCCAGCAGCCCACAGGGGAACGGAAACACCATATATTTT
cdr3_aa: CASSPQGNGNTIYF

v_call: TRBV6-1
j_call: TRBJ2-3
clone_size: .
d_call: .
cdr3_nt: TGTGCCAGCAGGGAGCAAGGGTCCACAGATACGCAGTATTTT
cdr3_aa: CASREQGSTDTQYF

v_call: TRBV30
j_call: TRBJ2-5
clone_size: .
d_call: .
cdr3_nt: TGTGCCTGGAGCGGAGCGGAGACCCAGTACTTC
cdr3_aa: CAWSGAETQYF

v_call: TRBV28
j_call: TRBJ2-7
clone_size: .
d_call: TRBD2
cdr3_nt: TGTGCCAGCCGTGGGACTAGCACCTACGAGCAGTACTTC
cdr3_aa: CASRGTSTYEQYF

v_call: TRBV5-4
j_call: TRBJ1-2
clone_size: .
d_call: .
cdr3_nt: TGTGCCAGCAGCTTGGGAGAGGGAGTCTATGGCTACACCTTC
cdr3_aa: CASSLGEGVYGYTF

v_call: TRBV29-1
j_call: TRBJ1-2
clone_size: .
d_call: .
cdr3_nt: TGCAGCGCTCGGGGAGACTATGGCTACACCTTC
cdr3_aa: CSARGDYGYTF

v_call: TRBV2
j_call: TRBJ1-5
clone_size: .
d_call: .
cdr3_nt: TGTGCCAGCGGACCACCCACTGGGCAGCCCCAGCATTTT
cdr3_aa: CASGPPTGQPQHF

v_call: TRBV7-7
j_call: TRBJ2-5
clone_size: .
d_call: .
cdr3_nt: TGTGCCAGCAGCTTAGATCGCCGGGAGACCCAGTACTTC
cdr3_aa: CASSLDRRETQYF

v_call: TRBV2
j_call: TRBJ1-4
clone_size: .
d_call: TRBD1
cdr3_nt: TGTGCCAGCAGTGGAGGGGGCTATAATGAAAAACTGTTTTTT
cdr3_aa: CASSGGGYNEKLFF

v_call: TRBV5-1
j_call: TRBJ2-1
clone_size: .
d_call: .
cdr3_nt: TGCGCCAGCAGCTTGGAAGGAAACAGCCTTTTGCAGCAGTTCTTC
cdr3_aa: CASSLEGNSLLQQFF

v_call: TRBV6-1
j_call: TRBJ2-5
clone_size: once
d_call: TRBD1
cdr3_nt: TGTGCCAGCAGTGAATTCAGGTGGGCCGGGACAGGGAAAGAGACCCAGTACTTC
cdr3_aa: CASSEFRWAGTGKETQYF

v_call: TRBV7-2
j_call: TRBJ2-2
clone_size: .
d_call: .
cdr3_nt: TGTGCCAGCAGCCCTACGCGGTGGACCGGGGAGCTGTTTTTT
cdr3_aa: CASSPTRWTGELFF

v_call: TRBV25-1
j_call: TRBJ1-2
clone_size: .
d_call: .
cdr3_nt: TGTGCCAGCAGTGGACCAGGTACACTGCCAAACTATGGCTACACCTTC
cdr3_aa: CASSGPGTLPNYGYTF

v_call: TRBV14
j_call: TRBJ2-5
clone_size: .
d_call: .
cdr3_nt: TGTGCCAGCAGCCAAGCAAAAACAGGCCAAGAGACCCAGTACTTC
cdr3_aa: CASSQAKTGQETQYF

v_call: TRBV6-5
j_call: TRBJ2-1
clone_size: .
d_call: .
cdr3_nt: TGTGCCAGCAGTTACTCCAGGGGTCGGTACAATGAGCAGTTCTTC
cdr3_aa: CASSYSRGRYNEQFF

v_call: TRBV6-4
j_call: TRBJ1-2
clone_size: .
d_call: .
cdr3_nt: TGTGCCAGCAGTGACCCACCTAACTATGGCTACACCTTC
cdr3_aa: CASSDPPNYGYTF

v_call: TRBV7-2
j_call: TRBJ2-3
clone_size: .
d_call: .
cdr3_nt: TGTGCCAGCAGCTTAGTTGGGAGTGCAGATACGCAGTATTTT
cdr3_aa: CASSLVGSADTQYF

v_call: TRBV28
j_call: TRBJ2-1
clone_size: .
d_call: TRBD2
cdr3_nt: TGTGCCAGCAGTTTCTCGCGGGAGTTCTACAATGAGCAGTTCTTC
cdr3_aa: CASSFSREFYNEQFF

v_call: TRBV11-2
j_call: TRBJ2-7
clone_size: .
d_call: TRBD1
cdr3_nt: TGTGCCAGCAGCTTAGATCTCCCCTCTTACACAGGGGACGAGCAGTACTTC
cdr3_aa: CASSLDLPSYTGDEQYF

v_call: TRBV5-6
j_call: TRBJ2-3
clone_size: .
d_call: .
cdr3_nt: TGTGCCAGCAGCTTGGACTTCACAGATACGCAGTATTTT
cdr3_aa: CASSLDFTDTQYF

v_call: TRBV7-9
j_call: TRBJ2-5
clone_size: .
d_call: .
cdr3_nt: TGTGCCAGCAGCGCCACGGTCACGGAGACCCAGTACTTC
cdr3_aa: CASSATVTETQYF

v_call: TRBV11-2
j_call: TRBJ1-5
clone_size: .
d_call: .
cdr3_nt: TGTGCCAGCAGCGGGGGGCCAAATCAGCCCCAGCATTTT
cdr3_aa: CASSGGPNQPQHF

v_call: TRBV19
j_call: TRBJ2-7
clone_size: .
d_call: TRBD1
cdr3_nt: TGTGCCAGTAGTACCGAACGAGCCACAGGGGCAGCCGGCGAGCAGTACTTC
cdr3_aa: CASSTERATGAAGEQYF

v_call: TRBV5-1
j_call: TRBJ2-2
clone_size: .
d_call: TRBD2
cdr3_nt: TGCGCCAGCAGATCAAGAGCGGGAGGGGACACCGGGGAGCTGTTTTTT
cdr3_aa: CASRSRAGGDTGELFF

v_call: TRBV13
j_call: TRBJ2-6
clone_size: .
d_call: TRBD1
cdr3_nt: TGTGCCAGTAAGGGACAGGAGATCTCTGGGGCCAACGTCCTGACTTTC
cdr3_aa: CASKGQEISGANVLTF

v_call: TRBV10-3
j_call: TRBJ2-7
clone_size: .
d_call: .
cdr3_nt: TGTGCCATCAGTGAGTGGGGGGCGGTTTCCGGGGCTGAGCAGTACTTC
cdr3_aa: CAISEWGAVSGAEQYF

v_call: TRBV2
j_call: TRBJ2-7
clone_size: .
d_call: TRBD1
cdr3_nt: TGTGCCAGCAAGCCCCGGGACAGGGTCTACGAGCAGTACTTC
cdr3_aa: CASKPRDRVYEQYF

v_call: TRBV7-9
j_call: TRBJ1-1
clone_size: .
d_call: .
cdr3_nt: TGTGCCAGCAGCTTAGCTAGGAGAGGAGCTTTCTTT
cdr3_aa: CASSLARRGAFF

v_call: TRBV6-5
j_call: TRBJ1-4
clone_size: .
d_call: .
cdr3_nt: TGTGCCAGCAGCCTGCATGCCGCCGGCGAAAAACTGTTTTTT
cdr3_aa: CASSLHAAGEKLFF

v_call: TRBV11-2
j_call: TRBJ2-1
clone_size: once
d_call: .
cdr3_nt: TGTGCCAGCAGCTCGTACGCAGGGAGGTACAATGAGCAGTTCTTC
cdr3_aa: CASSSYAGRYNEQFF

v_call: TRBV2
j_call: TRBJ2-1
clone_size: .
d_call: .
cdr3_nt: TGTGCCAGCAGTGAAGGCGGACGCAATGAGCAGTTCTTC
cdr3_aa: CASSEGGRNEQFF

v_call: TRBV30
j_call: TRBJ2-7
clone_size: .
d_call: .
cdr3_nt: TGTGCCTGGAGTGTATCGTGGGACCTCACCCGGTTCTTC
cdr3_aa: CAWSVSWDLTRFF

v_call: TRBV6-6
j_call: TRBJ2-2
clone_size: .
d_call: .
cdr3_nt: TGTGCCAGCAGTTACCTTGCGGCCGCGAACACCGGGGAGCTGTTTTTT
cdr3_aa: CASSYLAAANTGELFF

v_call: TRBV28
j_call: TRBJ2-1
clone_size: .
d_call: .
cdr3_nt: TGTGCCAGCAGGGCACACATCTCCTACAATGAGCAGTTCTTC
cdr3_aa: CASRAHISYNEQFF